This T cell receptor (beta chain) comes out of a study of blood T cell repertoires in COVID-19. In the study overall: Some COVID-19 samples were acute and others convalescent; all came from the United States, Italy and Spain.

This CDR3 is 13 amino acids long. CDR1 is SNHLY and CDR2 is FYNNEI in the germline V gene. J lost 14 bases, V lost 6 bases, and 10 bases had no gene match. This table comes from immunoSEQ multiplex PCR, and its TCRdb copy is limited to in-frame clones, with some not included. Of 250,000 to 300,000 clones listed, roughly nine tenths were seen once; the top ten hold 12%. The rearrangement joins TRBV2 to TRBJ1-6; TRBD1 matches 7 bases. The sample comprised peripheral blood. The receptor comes from a woman in her twenties or thirties with COVID-19, enrolled during active disease. CDR3 DNA sequence: TGTGCCAGCAGGGGGGTTACAGGGGCCGCCCTCCACTTT. It specifies CASRGVTGAALHF.